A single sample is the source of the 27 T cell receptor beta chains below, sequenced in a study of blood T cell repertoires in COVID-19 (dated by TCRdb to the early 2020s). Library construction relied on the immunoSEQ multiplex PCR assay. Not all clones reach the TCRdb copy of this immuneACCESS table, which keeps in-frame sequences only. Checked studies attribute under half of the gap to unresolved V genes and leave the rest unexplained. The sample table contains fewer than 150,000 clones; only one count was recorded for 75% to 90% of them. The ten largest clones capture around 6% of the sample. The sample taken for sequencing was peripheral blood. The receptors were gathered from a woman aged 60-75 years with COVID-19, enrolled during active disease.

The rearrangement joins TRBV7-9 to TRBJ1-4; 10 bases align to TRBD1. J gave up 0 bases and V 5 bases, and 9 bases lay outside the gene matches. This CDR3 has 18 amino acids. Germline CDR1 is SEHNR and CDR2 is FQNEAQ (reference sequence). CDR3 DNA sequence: TGTGCCAGCAGCCCGCGACAGGGGGCTGAGGCAACTAATGAAAAACTGTTTTTT. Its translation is CASSPRQGAEATNEKLFF.

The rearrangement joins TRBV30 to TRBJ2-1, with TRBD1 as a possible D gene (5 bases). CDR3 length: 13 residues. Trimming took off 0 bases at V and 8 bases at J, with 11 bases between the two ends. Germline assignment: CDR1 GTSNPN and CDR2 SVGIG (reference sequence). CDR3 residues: CAWSVLLGDEQFF. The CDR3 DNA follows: TGTGCCTGGAGTGTACTTTTAGGGGATGAGCAGTTCTTC. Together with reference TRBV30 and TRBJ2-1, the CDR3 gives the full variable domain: SQTIHQWPATLVQPVGSPLSLECTVEGTSNPNLYWYRQAAGRGLQLLFYSVGIGQISSEVPQNLSASRPQDRQFILSSKKLLLSDSGFYLCAWSVLLGDEQFFGPGTRLTVL.

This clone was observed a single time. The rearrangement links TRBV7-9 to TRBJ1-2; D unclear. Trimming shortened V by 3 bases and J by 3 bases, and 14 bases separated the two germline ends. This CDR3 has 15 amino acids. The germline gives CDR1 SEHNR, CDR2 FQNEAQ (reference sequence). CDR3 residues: CASSFFGGSDYGYTF. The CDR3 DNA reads TGTGCCAGCAGCTTTTTCGGAGGGTCGGACTATGGCTACACCTTC.

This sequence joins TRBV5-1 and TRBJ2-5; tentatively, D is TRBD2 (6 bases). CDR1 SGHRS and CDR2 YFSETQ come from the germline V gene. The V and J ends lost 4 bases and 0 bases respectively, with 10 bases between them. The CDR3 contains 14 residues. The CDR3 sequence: CASSRGSNQETQYF. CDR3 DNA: TGCGCCAGCAGCCGGGGGTCAAACCAAGAGACCCAGTACTTC.

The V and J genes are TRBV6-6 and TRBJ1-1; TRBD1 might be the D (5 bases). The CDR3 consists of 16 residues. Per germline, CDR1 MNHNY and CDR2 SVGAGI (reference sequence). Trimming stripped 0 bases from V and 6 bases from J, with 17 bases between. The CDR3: CASSYSRPDGGAEAFF. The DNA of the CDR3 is TGTGCCAGCAGTTACTCGAGGCCAGATGGAGGGGCTGAAGCTTTCTTT.

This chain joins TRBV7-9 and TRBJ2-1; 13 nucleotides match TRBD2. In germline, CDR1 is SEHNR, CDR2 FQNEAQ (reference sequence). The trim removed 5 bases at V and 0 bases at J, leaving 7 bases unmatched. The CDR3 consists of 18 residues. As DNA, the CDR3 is TGTGCCAGCAGCCTAGGACTAGCGGGGGTAAGCTCCTACAATGAGCAGTTCTTC. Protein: CASSLGLAGVSSYNEQFF.

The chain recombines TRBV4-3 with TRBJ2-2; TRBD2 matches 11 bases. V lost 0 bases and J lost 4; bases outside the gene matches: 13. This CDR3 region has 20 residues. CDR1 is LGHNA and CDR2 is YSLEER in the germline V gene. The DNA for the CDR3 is TGCGCCAGCAGCCAAGATCGTAAGGCTAGCGGGGGGCCATCCACCGGGGAGCTGTTTTTT. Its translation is CASSQDRKASGGPSTGELFF.

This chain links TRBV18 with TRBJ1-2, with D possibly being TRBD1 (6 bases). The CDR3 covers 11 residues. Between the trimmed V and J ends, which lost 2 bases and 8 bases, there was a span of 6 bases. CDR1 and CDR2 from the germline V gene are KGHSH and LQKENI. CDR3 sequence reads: CASSPGGGYTF. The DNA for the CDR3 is TGTGCCAGCTCACCAGGGGGCGGCTACACCTTC.

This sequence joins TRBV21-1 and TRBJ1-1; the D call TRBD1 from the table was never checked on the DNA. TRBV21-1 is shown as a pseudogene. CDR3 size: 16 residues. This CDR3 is CASSTQGRTTNTEAFF. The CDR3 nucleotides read TGTGCCAGCAGCACCCAGGGGCGAACAACCAACACTGAAGCTTTCTTT.

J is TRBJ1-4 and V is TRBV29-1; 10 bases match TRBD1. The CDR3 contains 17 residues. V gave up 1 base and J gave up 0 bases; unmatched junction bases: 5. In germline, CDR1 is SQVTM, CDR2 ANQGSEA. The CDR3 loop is CSVEAPGTGATNEKLFF. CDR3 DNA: TGCAGCGTTGAAGCTCCCGGGACAGGGGCAACTAATGAAAAACTGTTTTTT.

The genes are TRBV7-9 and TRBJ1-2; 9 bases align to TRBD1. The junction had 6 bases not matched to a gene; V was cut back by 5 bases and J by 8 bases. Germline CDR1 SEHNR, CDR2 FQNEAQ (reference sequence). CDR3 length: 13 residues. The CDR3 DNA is TGTGCCAGCAGCCCACGGACAGGGGAAGGCTACACCTTC. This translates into CASSPRTGEGYTF.

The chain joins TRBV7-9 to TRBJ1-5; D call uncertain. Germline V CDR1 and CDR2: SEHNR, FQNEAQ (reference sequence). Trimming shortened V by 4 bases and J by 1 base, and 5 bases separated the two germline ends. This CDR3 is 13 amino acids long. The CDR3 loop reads CASSSGSNQPQHF. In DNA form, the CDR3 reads TGTGCCAGCAGCTCGGGGAGCAATCAGCCCCAGCATTTT.

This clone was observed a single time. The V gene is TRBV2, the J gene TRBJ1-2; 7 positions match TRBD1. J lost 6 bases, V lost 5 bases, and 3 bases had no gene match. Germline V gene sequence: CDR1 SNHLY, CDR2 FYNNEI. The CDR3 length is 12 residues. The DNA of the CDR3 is TGTGCCAGCAGTAGGGGGCCGGATGGCTACACCTTC. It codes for CASSRGPDGYTF.

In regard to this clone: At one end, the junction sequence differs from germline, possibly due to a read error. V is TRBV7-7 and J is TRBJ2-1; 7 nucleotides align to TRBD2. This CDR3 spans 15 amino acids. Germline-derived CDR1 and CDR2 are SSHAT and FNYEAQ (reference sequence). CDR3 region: CASSLDAGLNNEQFF. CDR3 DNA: TGTGCTAGCAGCTTAGACGCGGGACTAAACAATGAGCAGTTCTTC. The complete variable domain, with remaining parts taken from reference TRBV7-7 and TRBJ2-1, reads GAGVSQSPRYKVTKRGQDVTLRCDPISSHATLYWYQQALGQGPEFLTYFNYEAQPDKSGLPSDRFSAERPEGSISTLTIQRTEQRDSAMYRCASSLDAGLNNEQFFGPGTRLTVL.

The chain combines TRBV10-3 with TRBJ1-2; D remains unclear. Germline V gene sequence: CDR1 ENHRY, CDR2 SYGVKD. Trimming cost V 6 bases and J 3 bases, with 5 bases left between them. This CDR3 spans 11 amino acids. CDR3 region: CAISSDYGYTF. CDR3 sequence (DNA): TGTGCCATCAGCTCAGACTATGGCTACACCTTC.

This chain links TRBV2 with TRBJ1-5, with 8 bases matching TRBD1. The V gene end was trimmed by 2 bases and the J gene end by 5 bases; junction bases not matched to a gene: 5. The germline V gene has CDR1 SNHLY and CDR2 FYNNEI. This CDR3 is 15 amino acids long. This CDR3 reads CASSETQGADQPQHF. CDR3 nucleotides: TGTGCCAGCAGTGAAACTCAGGGGGCCGATCAGCCCCAGCATTTT.

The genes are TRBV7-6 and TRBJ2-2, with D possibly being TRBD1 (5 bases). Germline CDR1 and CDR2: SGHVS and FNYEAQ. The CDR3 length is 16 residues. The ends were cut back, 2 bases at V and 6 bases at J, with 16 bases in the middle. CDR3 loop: CASSLSLQAGSGELFF. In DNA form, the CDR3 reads TGTGCCAGCAGCTTAAGTCTGCAGGCAGGGTCCGGGGAGCTGTTTTTT.

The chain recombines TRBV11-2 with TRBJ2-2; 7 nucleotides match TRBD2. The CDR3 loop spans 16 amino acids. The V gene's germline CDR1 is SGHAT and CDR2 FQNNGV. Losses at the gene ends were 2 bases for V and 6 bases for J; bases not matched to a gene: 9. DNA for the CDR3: TGTGCCAGCAGCTTATCCCGACTAGCATTGGCCGGGGAGCTGTTTTTT. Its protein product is CASSLSRLALAGELFF.

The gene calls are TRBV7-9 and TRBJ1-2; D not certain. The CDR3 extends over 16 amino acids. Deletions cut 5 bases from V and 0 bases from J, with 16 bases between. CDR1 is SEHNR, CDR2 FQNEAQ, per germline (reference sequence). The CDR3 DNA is TGTGCCAGCAGCAATGATCGGAGTATACCTAACTATGGCTACACCTTC. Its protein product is CASSNDRSIPNYGYTF. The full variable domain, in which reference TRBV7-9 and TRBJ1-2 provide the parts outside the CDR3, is DTGVSQNPRHKITKRGQNVTFRCDPISEHNRLYWYRQTLGQGPEFLTYFQNEAQLEKSRLLSDRFSAERPKGSFSTLEIQRTEQGDSAMYLCASSNDRSIPNYGYTFGSGTRLTVV.

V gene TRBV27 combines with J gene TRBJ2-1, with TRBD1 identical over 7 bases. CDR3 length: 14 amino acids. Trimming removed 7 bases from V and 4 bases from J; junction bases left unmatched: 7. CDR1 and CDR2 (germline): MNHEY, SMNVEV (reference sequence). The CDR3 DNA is TGTGCCAGCAACCCCGACAGGGCGTACAATGAGCAGTTCTTC. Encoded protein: CASNPDRAYNEQFF.

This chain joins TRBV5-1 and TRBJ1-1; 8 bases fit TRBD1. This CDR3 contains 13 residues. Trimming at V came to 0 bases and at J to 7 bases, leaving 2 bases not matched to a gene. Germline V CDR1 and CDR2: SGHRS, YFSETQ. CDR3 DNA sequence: TGCGCCAGCAGCTTGGTTGGACAGGGTGAAGCTTTCTTT. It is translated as CASSLVGQGEAFF.

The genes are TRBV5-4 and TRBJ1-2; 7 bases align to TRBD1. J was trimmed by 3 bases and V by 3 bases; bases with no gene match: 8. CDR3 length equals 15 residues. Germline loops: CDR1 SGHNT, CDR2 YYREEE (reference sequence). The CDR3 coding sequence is TGTGCCAGCAGCTCGGGAGGGGGCCCACACTATGGCTACACCTTC. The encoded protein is CASSSGGGPHYGYTF. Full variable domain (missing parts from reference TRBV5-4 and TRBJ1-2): ETGVTQSPTHLIKTRGQQVTLRCSSQSGHNTVSWYQQALGQGPQFIFQYYREEENGRGNFPPRFSGLQFPNYSSELNVNALELDDSALYLCASSSGGGPHYGYTFGSGTRLTVV.

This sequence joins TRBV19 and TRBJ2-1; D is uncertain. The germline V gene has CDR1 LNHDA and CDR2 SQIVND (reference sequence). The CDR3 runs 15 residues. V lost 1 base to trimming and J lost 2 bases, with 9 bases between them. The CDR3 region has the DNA TGTGCCAGTAGTATAGGAGTCAATACCTACAATGAGCAGTTCTTC. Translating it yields CASSIGVNTYNEQFF. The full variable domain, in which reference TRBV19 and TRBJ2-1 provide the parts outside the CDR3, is DGGITQSPKYLFRKEGQNVTLSCEQNLNHDAMYWYRQDPGQGLRLIYYSQIVNDFQKGDIAEGYSVSREKKESFPLTVTSAQKNPTAFYLCASSIGVNTYNEQFFGPGTRLTVL.

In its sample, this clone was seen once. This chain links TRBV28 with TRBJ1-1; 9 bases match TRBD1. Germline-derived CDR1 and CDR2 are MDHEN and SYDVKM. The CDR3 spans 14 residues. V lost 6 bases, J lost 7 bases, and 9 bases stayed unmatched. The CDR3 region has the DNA TGTGCCAGCAGGACAATGACAGGGGGAGTTGAAGCTTTCTTT. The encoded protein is CASRTMTGGVEAFF.

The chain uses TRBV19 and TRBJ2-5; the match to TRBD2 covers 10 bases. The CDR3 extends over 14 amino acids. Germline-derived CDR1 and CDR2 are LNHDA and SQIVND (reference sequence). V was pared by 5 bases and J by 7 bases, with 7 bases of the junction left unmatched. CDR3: CASSEAGGPGTQYF. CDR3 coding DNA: TGTGCCAGTAGTGAAGCGGGGGGGCCGGGGACCCAGTACTTC.

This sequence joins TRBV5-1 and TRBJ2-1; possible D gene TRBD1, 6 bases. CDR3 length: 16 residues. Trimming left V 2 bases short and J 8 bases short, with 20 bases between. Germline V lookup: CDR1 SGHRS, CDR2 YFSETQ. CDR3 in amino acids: CASSFAGQIRFDEQFF. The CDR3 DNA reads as TGCGCCAGCAGCTTCGCCGGACAGATTCGGTTTGATGAGCAGTTCTTC.

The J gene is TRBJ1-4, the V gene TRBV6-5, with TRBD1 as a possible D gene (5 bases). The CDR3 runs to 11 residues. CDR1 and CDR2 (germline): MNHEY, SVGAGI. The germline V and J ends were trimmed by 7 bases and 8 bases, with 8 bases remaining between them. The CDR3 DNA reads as TGTGCCAGCATCGGGGGGGAAAAACTGTTTTTT. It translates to CASIGGEKLFF.